This entry lists 21 T cell receptor beta chains sequenced from one sample in a study of T cell repertoires in cytomegalovirus infection. From the reads, TCRdb called clonotypes with MiXCR, one entry per CDR3 protein. This table has about 300,000 distinct CDR3 sequences, roughly a quarter appearing once. Material: PBMCs. These receptors originate from a human donor in good health (CMV status not recorded). Some clones in this sample may be carry-over from other donors' samples.

The chain is built from TRBV10-3 and TRBJ1-1; perhaps TRBD1 as D (6 bases). Trimming shortened V by 10 bases and J by 7 bases, and 19 bases separated the two germline ends. The CDR3 has 13 amino acids. Germline CDR1 ENHRY, CDR2 SYGVKD. In nucleotides, the CDR3 is TGTGCCACCTACGTGGGGGGCGCGGGTGAAGCTTTCTTT. It specifies CATYVGGAGEAFF.

This clonotype was recorded a few times. The rearrangement links TRBV12-3 or TRBV12-4 to TRBJ1-2, with D perhaps matching TRBD1 (5 bases). CDR3 length equals 15 residues. V shed 5 bases and J shed 7 bases, with 20 bases lying between them. CDR3 in DNA: TGTGCCAGCAGTCCGGGCTTTGGGGCCGGCGTTGGCTACACCTTC. This encodes CASSPGFGAGVGYTF.

J is TRBJ2-3 and V is TRBV6-6; possibly TRBD2 for D (6 bases). The V end lost 10 bases, the J end lost 8 bases, and 22 bases lay between the germline ends. CDR1 MNHNY and CDR2 SVGAGI come from the germline V gene (reference sequence). The length of the CDR3 is 14 residues. The CDR3 sequence: CATIADVTRGTQYF. In DNA, the CDR3 is TGTGCCACCATAGCGGACGTCACACGGGGTACGCAGTATTTT.

This clonotype turned up a few times. The chain joins TRBV20-1 to TRBJ2-7, with 7 bases lining up with TRBD2. This CDR3 comprises 12 residues. Germline CDR1 is DFQATT and CDR2 is SNEGSKA (reference sequence). The chain's CDR3 is CSRLAGPYEQYF. As DNA, the CDR3 is TGCTCCAGGTTAGCGGGCCCCTACGAGCAGTACTTC.

This clonotype was recorded many times. This rearrangement joins TRBV7-2 to TRBJ2-7; possible D gene TRBD1, 5 bases. Trimming pared 4 bases from V and 0 bases from J, leaving 13 bases between. The CDR3 is 15 amino acids. The germline V gene has CDR1 SGHTA and CDR2 FQGNSA. The CDR3 here is CASSSDSSGSYEQYF. The CDR3 DNA reads TGTGCCAGCAGCTCCGACAGTAGTGGCTCCTACGAGCAGTACTTC. The variable domain in full, completed from reference TRBV7-2 and TRBJ2-7, reads GAGVSQSPSNKVTEKGKDVELRCDPISGHTALYWYRQSLGQGLEFLIYFQGNSAPDKSGLPSDRFSAERTGGSVSTLTIQRTQQEDSAVYLCASSSDSSGSYEQYFGPGTRLTVT.

The chain employs TRBV10-3 and TRBJ2-1, with D possibly matching TRBD2 (6 bases). This CDR3 spans 14 amino acids. Deletions cut 3 bases from V and 4 bases from J, with 10 bases between. CDR1 and CDR2 from the germline V gene are ENHRY and SYGVKD. The CDR3 sequence is CAISDLLAYNEQFF. The CDR3 DNA reads TGTGCCATCAGTGATCTGCTAGCGTACAATGAGCAGTTCTTC.

This clonotype was recorded at least ten times. This CDR3 reads CASSPRSDTQYF. CDR3 coding DNA: TGTGCCAGCAGCCCGAGATCAGATACGCAGTATTTT. The chain employs TRBV7-2 and TRBJ2-3; no definite D call. The germline V gene has CDR1 SGHTA and CDR2 FQGNSA. Trimming took 5 bases from V and 4 from J, leaving 7 bases between them. CDR3 length: 12 residues.

The chain has TRBV7-6 and TRBJ2-7; 9 bases match TRBD2. The J segment lost 5 bases and the V segment lost 8 bases, leaving 10 bases of the junction unmatched. Germline V gene data show CDR1 as SGHVS and CDR2 as FNYEAQ. This CDR3 comprises 14 residues. CDR3 sequence reads: CASVSAGGLHEQYF. In DNA form, the CDR3 reads TGTGCCAGCGTCTCGGCGGGGGGGCTCCACGAGCAGTACTTC.

V gene TRBV27 combines with J gene TRBJ1-1; D gene uncertain. Trimming shortened V by 8 bases and J by 4 bases, and 14 bases separated the two germline ends. This CDR3 spans 13 amino acids. Per the germline V gene, CDR1 is MNHEY and CDR2 is SMNVEV (reference sequence). In DNA form, the CDR3 reads TGTGCCAGCCGAAGGACGGATGTCACTGAAGCTTTCTTT. This codes for CASRRTDVTEAFF.

The count of this clonotype is one. The gene calls are TRBV5-1 and TRBJ1-1; 9 bases map to TRBD1. From germline, CDR1 is SGHRS and CDR2 YFSETQ. V shed 4 bases and J 6 bases; nucleotides not matched to a gene: 10. The CDR3 is 15 amino acids. CDR3 sequence reads: CASSLIPGQGSEAFF. CDR3 DNA sequence: TGCGCCAGCAGCCTCATACCGGGACAGGGCTCTGAAGCTTTCTTT.

The sample holds a few counts of this clonotype. This rearrangement joins TRBV2 to TRBJ2-7, with D possibly being TRBD1 or TRBD2 (6 bases each). V lost 5 bases and J lost 6, with 14 bases in between. CDR3 length: 13 amino acids. The V gene's germline CDR1 is SNHLY and CDR2 FYNNEI. CDR3 coding DNA: TGTGCCAGCAGTCCGAGCCGGGGGCGCGAGCAGTACTTC. Amino acids: CASSPSRGREQYF. Full variable domain (outside the CDR3, taken from reference TRBV2 and TRBJ2-7): EPEVTQTPSHQVTQMGQEVILRCVPISNHLYFYWYRQILGQKVEFLVSFYNNEISEKSEIFDDQFSVERPDGSNFTLKIRSTKLEDSAMYFCASSPSRGREQYFGPGTRLTVT.

This clonotype was detected ten times or more. This chain connects TRBV6-2 or TRBV6-3 to TRBJ2-1, with 9 bases aligning to TRBD2. CDR3 length: 16 amino acids. Germline V lookup: CDR1 MNHEY, CDR2 SVGEGT. V shed 4 bases, J shed 8 bases, and the junction held 12 bases outside the gene matches. The CDR3 is CASSSMLAGISDEQFF. CDR3 in DNA: TGTGCCAGCAGTTCCATGCTAGCGGGAATTTCGGATGAGCAGTTCTTC.

This clonotype has a handful of counts. V usage is TRBV20-1 and J usage is TRBJ1-5; D is possibly TRBD1 (5 bases). The CDR3 loop spans 19 amino acids. Germline lookup yields CDR1 DFQATT and CDR2 SNEGSKA (reference sequence). V was cut by 6 bases and J by 4 bases, with 31 bases left in between. The chain's CDR3 is CSAGYPTGTPRGRNQPQHF. The CDR3 coding sequence is TGCAGTGCGGGATACCCAACCGGGACCCCAAGGGGACGAAATCAGCCCCAGCATTTT.

The genes are TRBV20-1 and TRBJ1-2, with D maybe TRBD1 (6 bases). CDR1 is DFQATT, CDR2 SNEGSKA, per germline (reference sequence). Trimming stripped 6 bases from V and 4 bases from J, with 15 bases between. This CDR3 comprises 13 residues. The CDR3 spells CSAKGDFGYGYTF. The CDR3 DNA sequence: TGCAGTGCCAAGGGGGATTTCGGCTATGGCTACACCTTC.

At least ten counts were recorded for this clonotype. The junction shows a germline mismatch at one end, possibly a read error. J is TRBJ1-1 and V is TRBV7-2, with 7 bases aligning to TRBD1. Germline CDR1 SGHTA, CDR2 FQGNSA. This CDR3 comprises 14 residues. The CDR3 DNA sequence: TGTGCCAGCAGCTTAGAGACAGGGACAGAGAGGCAAATTTTT. Amino acids: CASSLETGTERQIF.

The chain joins TRBV19 to TRBJ2-3; 10 bases map to TRBD2. The CDR3 loop spans 14 amino acids. J was trimmed by 5 bases and V by 7 bases; bases with no gene match: 6. CDR1 LNHDA and CDR2 SQIVND come from the germline V gene (reference sequence). CDR3 DNA: TGTGCCAGTACTAGCGGGGGCCTGGGAGATACGCAGTATTTT. As protein: CASTSGGLGDTQYF.

In this sample, this clonotype turned up many times. The V gene is TRBV7-8, the J gene TRBJ2-2, with 8 bases identical to TRBD2. Germline trimming cut 5 bases from V and 0 bases from J; bases unmatched to any gene: 5. The CDR3 is made up of 16 amino acids. CDR1 and CDR2 (germline): SGHVS, FQNEAQ. For the CDR3, the DNA is TGTGCCAGCAGCCCCTTAGCGGGACCGAACACCGGGGAGCTGTTTTTT. Translating gives CASSPLAGPNTGELFF.

In its sample, this clonotype was seen a few times. The chain employs TRBV15 and TRBJ1-2, with a possible D match to TRBD1 (6 bases). The germline V gene has CDR1 LNHNV and CDR2 YYDKDF (reference sequence). V was clipped by 0 bases and J by 7 bases, with 12 bases between them. The CDR3 is 14 amino acids. CDR3 nucleotides: TGTGCCACCAGCAGAGATCGGGGGGCGGCTGGCTACACCTTC. Residues: CATSRDRGAAGYTF.

This chain links TRBV14 with TRBJ1-6; D is possibly TRBD1 (5 bases). The germline V and J ends were trimmed by 3 bases and 7 bases, with 16 bases remaining between them. Germline assignment: CDR1 SGHDN and CDR2 FVKESK. CDR3 length equals 16 residues. The chain's CDR3 is CASSHSRTLSNSPLHF. CDR3 sequence (DNA): TGTGCCAGCAGCCACTCCAGGACACTTTCCAATTCACCCCTCCACTTT.

This clonotype was seen at least ten times. As DNA, the CDR3 is TGTGCCAGCAGCCCTGGACAGGGAAACATTCAGTACTTC. This encodes CASSPGQGNIQYF. J is TRBJ2-4 and V is TRBV7-2, with 8 positions matching TRBD1. The germline V gene encodes CDR1 SGHTA and CDR2 FQGNSA. J gave up 6 bases and V 5 bases, and 3 bases lay outside the gene matches. The CDR3 totals 13 residues.

This clonotype was seen repeatedly, ten times or more. The V and J genes are TRBV11-3 and TRBJ2-1, with D tentatively TRBD1 or TRBD2 (5 bases each). Germline-derived CDR1 and CDR2 are SGHNT and YENEEA. The CDR3 has 12 residues. Trimming removed 3 bases from V and 8 bases from J, with 8 bases in between. The CDR3 region has the DNA TGTGCCAGCAGCTTTGTGGGGGATGAGCAGTTCTTC. Translated: CASSFVGDEQFF. Full variable domain (remainder filled in from reference TRBV11-3 and TRBJ2-1): EAGVVQSPRYKIIEKKQPVAFWCNPISGHNTLYWYLQNLGQGPELLIRYENEEAVDDSQLPKDRFSAERLKGVDSTLKIQPAELGDSAVYLCASSFVGDEQFFGPGTRLTVL.